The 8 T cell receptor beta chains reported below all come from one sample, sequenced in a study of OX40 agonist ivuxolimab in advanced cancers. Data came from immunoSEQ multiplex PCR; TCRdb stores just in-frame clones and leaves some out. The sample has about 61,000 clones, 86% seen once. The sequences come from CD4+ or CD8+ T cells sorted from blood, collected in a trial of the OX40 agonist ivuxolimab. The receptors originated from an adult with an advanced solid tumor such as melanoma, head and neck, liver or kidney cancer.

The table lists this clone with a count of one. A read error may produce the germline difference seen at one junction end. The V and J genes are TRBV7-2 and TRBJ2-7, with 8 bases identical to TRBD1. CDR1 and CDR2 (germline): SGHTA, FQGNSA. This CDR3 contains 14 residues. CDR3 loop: CASSTRQGPYEQYF. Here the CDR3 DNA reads TGCGCCAGCAGCACACGACAGGGGCCCTACGAGCAGTACTTC.

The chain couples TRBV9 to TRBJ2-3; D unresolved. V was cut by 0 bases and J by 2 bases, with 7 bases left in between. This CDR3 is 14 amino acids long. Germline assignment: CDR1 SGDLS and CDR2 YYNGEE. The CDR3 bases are TGTGCCAGCAGCGTAGAGGCCTACACAGATACGCAGTATTTT. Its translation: CASSVEAYTDTQYF.

CDR3 amino acids: CASSYRFFRDEQFF. DNA for the CDR3: TGTGCCAGCAGCTACCGTTTCTTCAGGGACGAGCAGTTCTTC. The genes are TRBV5-6 and TRBJ2-1, with D tentatively TRBD1 or TRBD2 (5 bases each). In germline, CDR1 is SGHDT, CDR2 YYEEEE. The V and J ends lost 3 bases and 10 bases respectively, with 17 bases between them. CDR3 length equals 14 residues. The full variable domain, with the rest looked up from reference TRBV5-6 and TRBJ2-1, is DAGVTQSPTHLIKTRGQQVTLRCSPKSGHDTVSWYQQALGQGPQFIFQYYEEEERQRGNFPDRFSGHQFPNYSSELNVNALLLGDSALYLCASSYRFFRDEQFFGPGTRLTVL.

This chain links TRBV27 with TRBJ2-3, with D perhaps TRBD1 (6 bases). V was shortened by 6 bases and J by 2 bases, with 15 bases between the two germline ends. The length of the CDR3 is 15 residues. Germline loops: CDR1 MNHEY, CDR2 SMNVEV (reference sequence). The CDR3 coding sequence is TGTGCCAGCAGAGCACAGGGTAAAGCCACAGATACGCAGTATTTT. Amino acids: CASRAQGKATDTQYF.

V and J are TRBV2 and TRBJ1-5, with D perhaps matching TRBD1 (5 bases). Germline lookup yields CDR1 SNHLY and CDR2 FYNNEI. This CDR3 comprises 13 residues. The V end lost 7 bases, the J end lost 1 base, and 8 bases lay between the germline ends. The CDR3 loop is CASKRDSNQPQHF. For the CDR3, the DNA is TGTGCCAGCAAGCGGGACAGCAATCAGCCCCAGCATTTT. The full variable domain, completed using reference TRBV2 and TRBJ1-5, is EPEVTQTPSHQVTQMGQEVILRCVPISNHLYFYWYRQILGQKVEFLVSFYNNEISEKSEIFDDQFSVERPDGSNFTLKIRSTKLEDSAMYFCASKRDSNQPQHFGDGTRLSIL.

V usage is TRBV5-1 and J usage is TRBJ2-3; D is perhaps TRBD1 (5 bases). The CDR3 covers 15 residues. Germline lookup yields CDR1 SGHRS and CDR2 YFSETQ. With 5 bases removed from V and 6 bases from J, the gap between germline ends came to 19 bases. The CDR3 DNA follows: TGCGCCAGCAGTTCCCAGGGATTTGGAAGGGATACGCAGTATTTT. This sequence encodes CASSSQGFGRDTQYF.

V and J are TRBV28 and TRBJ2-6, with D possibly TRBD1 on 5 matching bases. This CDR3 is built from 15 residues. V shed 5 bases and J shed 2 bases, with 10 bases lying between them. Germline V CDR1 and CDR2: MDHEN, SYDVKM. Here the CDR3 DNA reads TGTGCCAGCAGTACAACAGGTGCTGGGGCCAACGTCCTGACTTTC. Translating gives CASSTTGAGANVLTF.

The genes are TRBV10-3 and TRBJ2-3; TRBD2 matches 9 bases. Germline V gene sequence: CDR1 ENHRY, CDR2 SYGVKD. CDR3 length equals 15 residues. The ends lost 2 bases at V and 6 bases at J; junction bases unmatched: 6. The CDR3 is CAISEVAGVGDTQYF. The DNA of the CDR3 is TGTGCCATCAGTGAGGTAGCGGGAGTTGGGGATACGCAGTATTTT.